A single sample gave rise to the 21 T cell receptor beta chains below, sequenced in a study of cytomegalovirus exposure and HLA in healthy donors. It was with 60 Vbeta and 13 Jbeta primers that the PCR ran. Clones were read by immunoSEQ multiplex PCR, and TCRdb kept only the in-frame ones, dropping some. The sample lists under 200,000 clones; around 77% were seen once. The source material was PBMCs. These TCRs come from a woman in her 30s in good health and CMV-seronegative.

The gene calls are TRBV14 and TRBJ2-3; weak D call: TRBD1 (6 bases). Germline CDR1 SGHDN, CDR2 FVKESK. The CDR3 consists of 17 residues. The V end lost 5 bases, the J end lost 2 bases, and 20 bases lay between the germline ends. In nucleotides, the CDR3 is TGTGCCAGCAGCTATCAAGGGGGACGCGGATCCACAGATACGCAGTATTTT. This codes for CASSYQGGRGSTDTQYF.

J is TRBJ2-3 and V is TRBV4-1, with 12 bases that match TRBD2. Germline trimming cut 1 base from V and 6 bases from J; bases unmatched to any gene: 2. Germline CDR1 and CDR2: MGHRA and YSYEKL. The CDR3 spans 15 residues. The CDR3 DNA is TGCGCCAGCAGCCAAGGGACTAGCGGGGTTGATACGCAGTATTTT. Encoded protein: CASSQGTSGVDTQYF.

The V gene is TRBV27, the J gene TRBJ2-5; 8 bases line up with TRBD1. The DNA matches TRBJ2-7 better at its end, which makes the J call doubtful. The CDR3 covers 14 residues. CDR1 MNHEY and CDR2 SMNVEV come from the germline V gene (reference sequence). The CDR3: CASSTQGALNEQYF. The CDR3 DNA is TGTGCCAGCAGTACCCAGGGGGCGCTGAACGAGCAGTACTTC.

The table lists this clone with a count of one. The rearrangement uses TRBV15 and TRBJ1-5; 8 bases are shared with TRBD1. Germline V gene sequence: CDR1 LNHNV, CDR2 YYDKDF (reference sequence). The CDR3 runs to 14 residues. The trim removed 7 bases at V and 3 bases at J, leaving 5 bases unmatched. The CDR3 is CATNGQGHNQPQHF. The CDR3, as DNA: TGTGCCACCAACGGACAGGGACACAATCAGCCCCAGCATTTT.

V and J are TRBV7-9 and TRBJ1-1; D ambiguous. Per the germline V gene, CDR1 is SEHNR and CDR2 is FQNEAQ (reference sequence). Trimming stripped 4 bases from V and 4 bases from J, with 13 bases between. The CDR3 is 14 residues long. As DNA, the CDR3 is TGTGCCAGCAGCTCCCCCGGACGGGGCACTGAAGCTTTCTTT. This gives the protein CASSSPGRGTEAFF.

The chain has TRBV2 and TRBJ2-7; 8 bases align to TRBD1. This CDR3 is built from 11 residues. Germline CDR1 reads SNHLY; CDR2 reads FYNNEI. V gave up 6 bases and J gave up 12 bases; unmatched junction bases: 7. The CDR3 nucleotides read TGTGCCAGCAGGACAGGGGACAATCGGTACTTC. Its translation: CASRTGDNRYF.

The chain recombines TRBV27 with TRBJ1-2, with TRBD1 matching 7 bases. CDR3 length equals 14 residues. Losses at the gene ends were 6 bases for V and 8 bases for J; bases not matched to a gene: 12. CDR1 is MNHEY and CDR2 is SMNVEV in the germline V gene (reference sequence). The CDR3 DNA is TGTGCCAGCAGGACCGACAGGGCATACGGAGGCTACACCTTC. This gives the protein CASRTDRAYGGYTF.

The CDR3 DNA follows: TGTGCCAGCAGAACTACAGGGACTTCACCCCTCCACTTT. This translates into CASRTTGTSPLHF. This chain connects TRBV2 to TRBJ1-6, with a weak D call TRBD1 (6 bases). The germline V gene has CDR1 SNHLY and CDR2 FYNNEI. The CDR3 runs to 13 residues. Deletions cut 6 bases from V and 9 bases from J, with 12 bases between.

This clone showed up just once. The rearrangement joins TRBV5-1 to TRBJ2-6, with D unclear. Germline V gene lookup returns CDR1 SGHRS and CDR2 YFSETQ. Trimming removed 3 bases at V and 0 bases at J, with 4 bases between. CDR3 length: 14 amino acids. The CDR3 reads CASSYNSGANVLTF. The DNA of the CDR3 is TGCGCCAGCAGCTACAACTCTGGGGCCAACGTCCTGACTTTC.

The V call is TRBV5-1, the J call TRBJ1-1, with 8 bases that match TRBD1. CDR1 SGHRS and CDR2 YFSETQ come from the germline V gene. V lost 7 bases, J lost 4 bases, and 3 bases stayed unmatched. This CDR3 region has 12 residues. CDR3 residues: CASSDRGTEAFF. CDR3 nucleotides: TGCGCCAGCTCAGACAGGGGCACTGAAGCTTTCTTT.

The chain uses TRBV5-6 and TRBJ1-2, with D perhaps TRBD1 (5 bases). From germline, CDR1 is SGHDT and CDR2 YYEEEE. V shed 0 bases and J shed 8 bases, with 14 bases lying between them. The CDR3 extends over 14 amino acids. CDR3 DNA sequence: TGTGCCAGCAGCTTGGCGGGGGATCGGCGCGGCTACACCTTC. Translated, it gives CASSLAGDRRGYTF.

The V gene is TRBV5-4, the J gene TRBJ2-2, with no clear D. Germline assignment: CDR1 SGHNT and CDR2 YYREEE (reference sequence). CDR3 length: 14 residues. V lost 1 base to trimming and J lost 2 bases, with 6 bases between them. CDR3 DNA: TGTGCCAGCAGCTTGAACAGCAACACCGGGGAGCTGTTTTTT. This codes for CASSLNSNTGELFF.

J is TRBJ1-1 and V is TRBV5-1, with D perhaps TRBD1 (5 bases). The CDR3 covers 15 residues. The germline V gene encodes CDR1 SGHRS and CDR2 YFSETQ. V lost 1 base and J 5 bases, leaving 15 bases between the germline ends. The CDR3 loop reads CASSLMEGIWTEAFF. The CDR3 DNA reads as TGCGCCAGCAGCTTGATGGAGGGGATCTGGACTGAAGCTTTCTTT.

The rearrangement uses TRBV27 and TRBJ1-1; D may be TRBD1 (6 bases). With 3 bases removed from V and 6 bases from J, the gap between germline ends came to 14 bases. Germline loops: CDR1 MNHEY, CDR2 SMNVEV (reference sequence). The CDR3 covers 14 residues. CDR3 sequence (DNA): TGTGCCAGCAGTTTGGGGTGGGAGGGGGCTGAAGCTTTCTTT. Protein: CASSLGWEGAEAFF.

CDR3 protein: CASSLAGGPVSDTQYF. The CDR3 DNA follows: TGTGCCAGCAGTCTAGCGGGGGGGCCGGTTTCAGATACGCAGTATTTT. V is TRBV2 and J is TRBJ2-3, with 12 bases that match TRBD2. In germline, CDR1 is SNHLY, CDR2 FYNNEI. The CDR3 is 16 residues long. J lost 4 bases, V lost 5 bases, and 7 bases had no gene match.

Comments on this clone: The conserved final phenylalanine or tryptophan is absent from the CDR3, which likely points to a read error. The CDR3 DNA sequence: TGTGCCAGCAGCCTAGAAGGGGTGCTCATATACTCCTATAATTCACCCCTCCACCTT. As protein: CASSLEGVLIYSYNSPLHL. The rearrangement links TRBV7-2 to TRBJ1-6; TRBD1 is a possible D gene (5 bases). V shed 5 bases and J shed 0 bases, with 20 bases lying between them. Germline lookup yields CDR1 SGHTA and CDR2 FQGNSA. The CDR3 totals 19 residues.

The chain employs TRBV13 and TRBJ1-1, with TRBD1 as a possible D gene (6 bases). The CDR3 contains 16 residues. The V gene lost 0 bases and the J gene lost 3 bases, with 14 bases spanning the gap. CDR1 and CDR2 (germline): PRHDT, FYEKMQ (reference sequence). CDR3: CASSLGLREGDTEAFF. Here the CDR3 DNA reads TGTGCCAGCAGCTTAGGCCTTCGAGAGGGGGACACTGAAGCTTTCTTT.

This clone was recorded a few times. This chain links TRBV28 with TRBJ1-3, with D unresolved. The V end was cut by 6 bases, the J end by 0 bases, with 18 bases between. From germline, CDR1 is MDHEN and CDR2 SYDVKM. This CDR3 spans 17 amino acids. CDR3 amino acids: CASRPHARLSSGNTIYF. The CDR3 bases are TGTGCCAGCAGGCCTCACGCCAGACTCAGCTCTGGAAACACCATATATTTT.

V is TRBV7-2 and J is TRBJ2-1, with TRBD2 matching 8 bases. Unmatched junction bases numbered 3, after V lost 3 bases and J lost 2 bases. This CDR3 comprises 15 residues. Per the germline V gene, CDR1 is SGHTA and CDR2 is FQGNSA. The CDR3 bases are TGTGCCAGCAGCTTTCAGCGGGGGCCCTACAATGAGCAGTTCTTC. Protein sequence: CASSFQRGPYNEQFF. The whole variable domain, remainder taken from reference TRBV7-2 and TRBJ2-1, is GAGVSQSPSNKVTEKGKDVELRCDPISGHTALYWYRQSLGQGLEFLIYFQGNSAPDKSGLPSDRFSAERTGGSVSTLTIQRTQQEDSAVYLCASSFQRGPYNEQFFGPGTRLTVL.

The chain links TRBV19 to TRBJ2-7; 8 nucleotides line up with TRBD2. This CDR3 region has 15 residues. The V and J ends lost 4 bases and 2 bases, in that order; junction bases with no gene match: 7. Per the germline V gene, CDR1 is LNHDA and CDR2 is SQIVND (reference sequence). CDR3 DNA sequence: TGTGCCAGTAGTAACGGACTAGCCCCGACCTACGAGCAGTACTTC. Translated, it gives CASSNGLAPTYEQYF.

This clone was detected a few times. The chain joins TRBV5-1 to TRBJ1-6, with TRBD1 identical over 9 bases. CDR1 and CDR2 from the germline V gene are SGHRS and YFSETQ. This CDR3 spans 14 amino acids. V trimming: 2 bases; J trimming: 9 bases; junction bases outside the gene matches: 3. CDR3 nucleotides: TGCGCCAGCAGCTTTGGGACAGGGAGTTCACCCCTCCACTTT. Its protein product is CASSFGTGSSPLHF.